A single TCR beta chain is shown here with its context. Its antigen is still unknown. Germline CDR1 ENHRY, CDR2 SYGVKD. With 3 bases clipped from V and 4 bases from J, the junction kept 4 bases outside the gene matches. This CDR3 has 14 amino acids. This sample is drawn from a study of cytomegalovirus exposure and HLA in healthy donors. Overall study findings and caveats: Sequence variants that were highly shared formed a cluster that was likely a sequencing artifact. Per a later analysis, HLA-associated TCR beta chains showed more clonal expansion than other, equally common TCR beta chains. When the data were analyzed later, several of the most significant clusters appeared to be linked to common viral pathogens.

Donors likely had unrecorded immune exposures despite being nominally healthy when sampled. PCR was performed using 60 Vbeta and 13 Jbeta primers. Method: immunoSEQ multiplex PCR; TCRdb's copy keeps in-frame clones and lacks some. The sample contains about 110,000 clones, approximately 79% of which appear only once. The genes are TRBV10-3 and TRBJ1-2, with 8 bases matching TRBD1. This TCR was recovered from a young man in good health and CMV-seropositive. Sequencing was carried out using PBMCs. The CDR3: CAISDSGQGYGYTF. The CDR3 DNA sequence: TGTGCCATCAGTGACTCCGGACAGGGCTATGGCTACACCTTC.